This TCR beta chain comes out of a study of blood T cell repertoires in COVID-19 (dated by TCRdb to about 2020). Broadly, across the study: Collaborator samples came from the United States, Italy and Spain and covered acute and convalescent phases of COVID-19. The material from the prospective study consisted of cDNA or gDNA derived from T cells, B-cell-depleted T cells, or PBMCs. Subjects who had been exposed to COVID-19, were actively infected with it, or had recovered from it provided the deeply sampled blood TCRbeta repertoires that made up the dataset. The repertoires were made available in a free public database intended to serve as a resource for research on the immune response to SARS-CoV-2. The samples were drawn from two sources: the first 160 participants of the ongoing ImmuneRACE study, and 950 to 1,500 subjects contributed by 6 global collaborators. A de-identified subject ID, COVID-19 status, age in years and sex were almost always included in the sample metadata. Where HLA class I and class II types were available, the types were taken from metadata supplied by the sample provider, not from assay-based typing. Paper-wide results and their limitations: How much clinical and demographic metadata was included differed by source and by participant, and the metadata was provided uncurated.

Collaborating institutions collected whole blood in K2EDTA tubes following their own protocols. For TCRbeta analysis, collaborator samples were shipped as frozen whole blood, as isolated PBMCs, or as DNA extracted from either sample type. From cysteine to phenylalanine, the CDR3 is 14 amino acids long. Only CDR3 DNA remains: 42 bases, in frame from the first base. The trim is 4 bases for V and 3 bases for J, with a gap of 10 bases between the germline ends. CDR1 and CDR2 are drawn from the germline V gene (reference sequence): MNHEY, SMNVEV. The immunoSEQ Assay, a bias-controlled multiplex PCR, was used to amplify TCRbeta CDR3 regions from genomic DNA. In the original analysis: The number of nucleated cells in each sample was estimated by amplification of reference gene primers within the assay. To quantify the absolute abundance of each unique TCRbeta CDR3 rearrangement, sequence reads were collapsed and filtered. For each sample, productive Simpson clonality was calculated by taking the square root of Simpson's diversity index across productive rearrangements. In TCRdb, the immuneACCESS table is reduced to in-frame sequences with V and J assigned. These tables do not hold every clone; where another copy was compared, an unresolved V gene accounts for under half, and the others remain unexplained. The V and J calls and the clone size are those of that table, but D and trimming were determined from the DNA. Recorded for this sample are around 80,000 clones; over 65% of them occurred a single time. Around 5.8% of the sample is held by the ten biggest clonotypes.

This clone was found a few times. Its antigen is currently not known. Base qualities were left out, and no much larger clone turns up one base away. The rearrangement combines TRBV27 with TRBJ2-1; the D gene remains uncertain. The source of this sequence is a man over 45 with active or convalescent COVID-19. The specimen was peripheral blood. The nucleotide sequence reads as follows: TGTGCCAGCAGTTCGGCAGGAAACTACAATGAGCAGTTCTTC. It encodes CASSSAGNYNEQFF.